These T cell receptor beta chains were read from a single sample in a study of cytomegalovirus exposure and HLA in healthy donors. Produced via immunoSEQ multiplex PCR; TCRdb's table is partial and in-frame only. The sample holds almost 95,000 clones, around 69% seen once. Sequencing input: PBMCs. These receptors were taken from a man younger than 40 in good health and CMV-seronegative. The CDR3 runs from the conserved cysteine through the conserved F or W. A D gene is named only where the DNA matches it firmly. Not every row has a clone size; where given, it reads once, few, many or a size class.

clone_size	v_call	d_call	j_call	cdr3_nt	cdr3_aa
.	TRBV19	.	TRBJ2-7	TGTGCCAGTAGTATGCCCCAACGTGGGAGCTACGAGCAGTACTTC	CASSMPQRGSYEQYF
.	TRBV5-1	.	TRBJ2-1	TGCGCCAGCAGCTTGGCTAGCAAAGGACAGTACAATGAGCAGTTCTTC	CASSLASKGQYNEQFF
.	TRBV11-3	.	TRBJ1-1	TGTGCCAGCAGCTTAGGGCCGGGCACTGAAGCTTTCTTT	CASSLGPGTEAFF
.	TRBV5-5	.	TRBJ2-1	TGTGCCAGCAGACGAGCAGGGGAATCCTACAATGAGCAGTTCTTC	CASRRAGESYNEQFF
few	TRBV4-3	.	TRBJ2-5	TGCGCCAGCAGCCAGGGTCCCAGGGATCGGCAGTACTTC	CASSQGPRDRQYF
once	TRBV21-1	.	TRBJ2-7	TGTGCCAGCAGCAAAGTTACAGGGGTCATGCGATACGAGCAGTACTTC	CASSKVTGVMRYEQYF
.	TRBV4-1	.	TRBJ1-3	TGCGCCAGCAGCCAACAAGTGGTGCGATACTCTGGAAACACCATATATTTT	CASSQQVVRYSGNTIYF
.	TRBV11-2	TRBD1	TRBJ1-1	TGTGCCAGCAGCTTTCAGGGGGGTAACACTGAAGCTTTCTTT	CASSFQGGNTEAFF
.	TRBV30	.	TRBJ1-4	TGTGCCTGGAGTTTAAATGAAAAACTGTTTTTT	CAWSLNEKLFF
few	TRBV9	TRBD2	TRBJ2-1	TGTGCCAGCAGCACCGGACTAGCGGGGGTAAAGAATGAGCAGTTCTTC	CASSTGLAGVKNEQFF
.	TRBV4-1	.	TRBJ2-2	TGCGCCAGCAGCCTGAGGGTGGCCCAGCGAGGCACCGGGGAGCTGTTTTTT	CASSLRVAQRGTGELFF
few	TRBV11-2	TRBD1	TRBJ1-2	TGTGCCAGCAGCTTAGCCTACAGGGGAAAACATGGCTACACCTTC	CASSLAYRGKHGYTF
.	TRBV6-1	.	TRBJ1-4	TGTGCCAGCTCGGAGATCTATAATGAAAAACTGTTTTTT	CASSEIYNEKLFF
.	TRBV6-6	.	TRBJ1-5	TGTGCCAGTAGACTTCTCGACAGTAGCAATCAGCCCCAGCATTTT	CASRLLDSSNQPQHF
.	TRBV10-1	.	TRBJ2-3	TGCGCCAGCAGTGAGCCCGGGACAACAGATACGCAGTATTTT	CASSEPGTTDTQYF
once	TRBV7-6	TRBD2	TRBJ2-7	TGTGCCAGCAGCTTGGGACTAGCGGGTGTAGTAGGCTACGAGCAGTACTTC	CASSLGLAGVVGYEQYF
few	TRBV9	.	TRBJ1-1	TGTGCCAGCAGCGTAGTTGGGGGCATGAACACTGAAGCTTTCTTT	CASSVVGGMNTEAFF
.	TRBV6-4	TRBD2	TRBJ2-1	TGTGCCAGCAGTGACCCGGTAGCGGGAGGGGTAGGGGAGCAGTTCTTC	CASSDPVAGGVGEQFF
.	TRBV19	.	TRBJ2-5	TGTGCCAGTAGAAGGGGTCAAGAGACCCAGTACTTC	CASRRGQETQYF
few	TRBV9	TRBD2	TRBJ2-6	TGTGCCAGCAGCGTAGGGGCTAGCGGGGGCCCTGGGGCCAACGTCCTGACTTTC	CASSVGASGGPGANVLTF
.	TRBV4-1	TRBD1	TRBJ1-2	TGCGCCAGCAGCGCCGGACAGGGAGGTTACTATGGCTACACCTTC	CASSAGQGGYYGYTF
.	TRBV6-1	.	TRBJ1-5	TGTGCCAGCAGTGTTGTATTTAGCAATCAGCCCCAGCATTTT	CASSVVFSNQPQHF
.	TRBV10-3	.	TRBJ2-1	TGTGCCATCAAAGAGGGCTTCTTTGAACACGAGCAGTTCTTC	CAIKEGFFEHEQFF
.	TRBV13	TRBD1	TRBJ1-2	TGTGCCAGCAGCTCCTTCGGACAGGCCCTATATGGCTACACCTTC	CASSSFGQALYGYTF
.	TRBV19	.	TRBJ2-2	TGTGCCAGTAGTATCTCACAGAACACCGGGGAGCTGTTTTTT	CASSISQNTGELFF
.	TRBV29-1	.	TRBJ2-7	TGCAGCGTTGCCCCCAGGGGTCTTTACGAGCAGTACTTC	CSVAPRGLYEQYF
.	TRBV27	TRBD1	TRBJ2-3	TGTGCCAGCAGATCCCTCGACAGGGACACAGATACGCAGTATTTT	CASRSLDRDTDTQYF
.	TRBV4-3	TRBD1	TRBJ1-6	TGCGCCAGCAGCTTAGGGACAGGGAATACACCCCTCCACTTT	CASSLGTGNTPLHF
.	TRBV19	.	TRBJ2-7	TGTGCCAGTAGTAACCTAGGATGGGGGGACTACGAGCAGTACTTC	CASSNLGWGDYEQYF
.	TRBV10-1	.	TRBJ2-5	TGCGCCAGCAGTGAGGAGCTACAAGAGACCCAGTACTTC	CASSEELQETQYF
few	TRBV9	.	TRBJ1-6	TGTGCCAGCAGCGTAGTCGGCAGGCCTTATAATTCACCCCTCCACTTT	CASSVVGRPYNSPLHF
once	TRBV5-1	.	TRBJ1-4	TGCGCCAGCAGCTTGGATCCAGGGGCGGGTGAAAAACTGTTTTTT	CASSLDPGAGEKLFF
few	TRBV9	TRBD2	TRBJ2-1	TGTGCCAGCAGCTCGACCGGGACTAGCTACAATGAGCAGTTCTTC	CASSSTGTSYNEQFF
.	TRBV5-1	TRBD2	TRBJ2-2	TGCGCCAGCAGCCCGCTGGGAGCGGGGATCGACACCGGGGAGCTGTTTTTT	CASSPLGAGIDTGELFF
.	TRBV4-1	.	TRBJ1-5	TGCGCCAGCAGCCAAGGTCCCCGTTATAGCAATCAGCCCCAGCATTTT	CASSQGPRYSNQPQHF
.	TRBV29-1	TRBD1	TRBJ2-7	TGCAGCGCCGACCGTCCGGGACAGGGGTTCTACGAGCAGTACTTC	CSADRPGQGFYEQYF
.	TRBV19	TRBD2	TRBJ2-7	TGTGCCAGTAGTAGCGGGAGGCTCTACGAGCAGTACTTC	CASSSGRLYEQYF
once	TRBV28	TRBD1	TRBJ2-5	TGTGCCAGCAGTTTACCGACAGGGGCGATTTTCCAAGAGACCCAGTACTTC	CASSLPTGAIFQETQYF
.	TRBV5-8	.	TRBJ1-6	TGTGCCAGCAGCTACTCCGGGGGACTTGGGCATAATTCACCCCTCCGCTTT	CASSYSGGLGHNSPLRF
.	TRBV4-1	TRBD2	TRBJ2-1	TGCGCCAGCAGCCAAGACAGGACTAGCGGGAGTGGTAATGAGCAGTTCTTC	CASSQDRTSGSGNEQFF
.	TRBV9	TRBD1	TRBJ2-2	TGTGCCAGCAGCGACACAGGGGTCCTTAACACCGGGGAGCTGTTTTTT	CASSDTGVLNTGELFF
.	TRBV5-4	.	TRBJ2-7	TGTGCCAGCAGCACAACAGACAGGCCGGACTACGAGCAGTACTTC	CASSTTDRPDYEQYF
.	TRBV5-1	TRBD1	TRBJ1-1	TGCGCCAGCAGCTGGACCGGGACAGGGGTCACTGAAGCTTTCTTT	CASSWTGTGVTEAFF
.	TRBV7-8	.	TRBJ1-1	TGTGCCAGCAGCCTGGGGGGGAGCACTGAAGCTTTCTTT	CASSLGGSTEAFF
.	TRBV14	.	TRBJ2-1	TGTGCCAGCAGCCGAGGGCGACGGGACAATGAGCAGTTCTTC	CASSRGRRDNEQFF
.	TRBV5-1	.	TRBJ2-4	TGCGCCAGCAGCACTGGGGGCCCGCGAAACATTCAGTACTTC	CASSTGGPRNIQYF
.	TRBV19	.	TRBJ1-5	TGTGCCAGTAATATCAGGGGCAATCAGCCCCAGCATTTT	CASNIRGNQPQHF
.	TRBV5-1	TRBD1	TRBJ2-1	TGCGCCAGCAGCTCGACAGGGTTTGGTGAGCAGTTCTTC	CASSSTGFGEQFF
.	TRBV6-1	.	TRBJ1-5	TGTGCCAGCAGCGACTACAGGGATCAGCCCCAGCATTTT	CASSDYRDQPQHF
.	TRBV7-9	.	TRBJ2-7	TGTTCCAGCAGCAACGCTCCGGGACACCATTCCTACGAGCAGTACTTC	CSSSNAPGHHSYEQYF
.	TRBV7-9	.	TRBJ1-2	TGTGCCACAGACAGAGCCTCCCGCTCTGGTGGCTACACCTTC	CATDRASRSGGYTF
few	TRBV15	.	TRBJ2-1	TGTGCCACCAGCAGAGACGGGGAGCAGTTCTTC	CATSRDGEQFF